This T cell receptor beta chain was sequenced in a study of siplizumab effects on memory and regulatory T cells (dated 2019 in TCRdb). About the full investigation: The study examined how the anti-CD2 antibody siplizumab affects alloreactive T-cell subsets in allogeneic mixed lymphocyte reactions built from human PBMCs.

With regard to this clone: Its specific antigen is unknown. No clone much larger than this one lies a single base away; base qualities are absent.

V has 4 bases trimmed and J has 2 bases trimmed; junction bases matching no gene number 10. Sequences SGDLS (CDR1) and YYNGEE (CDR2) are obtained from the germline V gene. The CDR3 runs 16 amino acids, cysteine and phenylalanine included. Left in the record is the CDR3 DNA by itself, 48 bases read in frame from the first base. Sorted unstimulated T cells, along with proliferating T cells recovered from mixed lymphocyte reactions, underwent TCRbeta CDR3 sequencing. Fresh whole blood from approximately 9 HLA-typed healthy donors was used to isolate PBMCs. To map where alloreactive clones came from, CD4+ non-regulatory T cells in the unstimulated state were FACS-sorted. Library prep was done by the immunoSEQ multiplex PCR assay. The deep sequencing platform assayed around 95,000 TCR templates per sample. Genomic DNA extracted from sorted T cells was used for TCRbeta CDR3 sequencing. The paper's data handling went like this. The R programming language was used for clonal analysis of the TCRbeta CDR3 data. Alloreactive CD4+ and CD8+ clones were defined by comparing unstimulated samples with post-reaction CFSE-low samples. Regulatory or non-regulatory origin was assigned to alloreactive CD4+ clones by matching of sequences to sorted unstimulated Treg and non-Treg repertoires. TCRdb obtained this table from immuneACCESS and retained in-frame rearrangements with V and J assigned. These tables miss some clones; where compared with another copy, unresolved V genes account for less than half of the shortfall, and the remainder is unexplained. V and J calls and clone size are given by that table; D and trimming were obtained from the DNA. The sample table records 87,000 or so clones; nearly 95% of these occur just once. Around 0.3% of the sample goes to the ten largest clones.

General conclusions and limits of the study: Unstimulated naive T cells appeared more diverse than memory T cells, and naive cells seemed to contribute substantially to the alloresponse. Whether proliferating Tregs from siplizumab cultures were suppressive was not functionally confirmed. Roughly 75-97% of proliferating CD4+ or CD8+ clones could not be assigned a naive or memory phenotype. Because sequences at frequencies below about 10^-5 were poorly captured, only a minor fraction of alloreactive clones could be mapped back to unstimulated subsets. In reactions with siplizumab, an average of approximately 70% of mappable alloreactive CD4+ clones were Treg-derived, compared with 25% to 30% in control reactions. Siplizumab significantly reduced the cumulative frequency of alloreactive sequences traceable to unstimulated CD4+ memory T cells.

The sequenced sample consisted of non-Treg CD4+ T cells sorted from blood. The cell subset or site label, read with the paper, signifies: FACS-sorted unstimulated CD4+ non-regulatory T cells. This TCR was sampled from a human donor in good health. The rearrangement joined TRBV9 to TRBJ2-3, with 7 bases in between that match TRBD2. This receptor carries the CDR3 CASSRLAGVLTDTQYF. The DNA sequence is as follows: TGTGCCAGCAGCCGGTTGGCGGGAGTTCTCACAGATACGCAGTATTTT.